The clone carrying this T cell receptor beta chain showed up many times. This entry is derived from a study of regulatory T cells in long-lasting Graves disease. Arm-PCR of CDR3 regions and iRepertoire HTBI primers were used to build TCR beta libraries. TCRdb re-analysed the multiplex PCR reads in MiXCR, keeping a single row per CDR3 protein. Here the sample spans around 500,000 distinct CDR3 sequences, around 11% being singletons. Time point noted: newly diagnosed GD, antithyroid drugs for less than 3 months. Generation of the TCR library employed RNA extracted from PBMCs. The ends lost 5 bases at V and 1 base at J; junction bases unmatched: 12. Germline assignment: CDR1 SGHVS and CDR2 FQNEAQ. CDR3 length equals 18 residues. In addition, the sample was reused for a study of T cells in Graves' hyperthyroidism and ophthalmopathy.

The sample was peripheral blood mononuclear cells (PBMCs), taken at new diagnosis, from a patient treated with antithyroid drugs. The V and J genes are TRBV7-8 and TRBJ2-5, with TRBD2 matching 11 bases. The sequence derives from a woman aged 25 to 39 with Graves disease. The CDR3 DNA reads TGTGCCAGCAGCCCCCACCGGCTAGCGGGAGGCAGCCAAGAGACCCAGTACTTC. Protein sequence: CASSPHRLAGGSQETQYF.